This T cell receptor beta chain stems from a study of T cell repertoires in cytomegalovirus infection. TCRdb re-called the reads with MiXCR, one entry per CDR3 protein. Altogether some 600,000 distinct CDR3 sequences are present, about 24% being singletons, with the ten largest covering approximately 8.2%. This clonotype has a handful of counts. Its cognate antigen is unknown. Findings and limits, study-wide: Identification of carriers of CMV plus the relevant HLA was performed using cumulative public TCR beta family frequency.

This sequence was found in a human donor in good health (CMV status not recorded). Some clones in this sample may be carry-over from other donors' samples. Sequenced: CD8+ T cells from PBMCs.

CDR3 region: CASRLGQGTQYF. Here the CDR3 DNA reads TGTGCCAGCAGACTTGGACAGGGTACGCAGTATTTT. This sequence joins TRBV7-9 and TRBJ2-3; 8 bases match TRBD1. This CDR3 contains 12 residues. Germline CDR1 is SEHNR and CDR2 is FQNEAQ (reference sequence). With 6 bases clipped from V and 8 bases from J, the junction kept 4 bases outside the gene matches.